A selection of T cell receptor beta chains follows, all from one sample in a study of T cells in narcolepsy. Libraries were prepared by immunoSEQ multiplex PCR; TCRdb keeps only in-frame clonotypes and omits some of them. The sample holds some 17,000 clones; around 84% are singletons and the top ten take under 0.8%. Input material: memory (CD45RA-) CD4+ T cells from blood. The receptors shown here come from a human donor in good health. The CDR3 runs from the conserved cysteine through the conserved F or W. The D gene is left open where the match is weak. Expanded clones are given a class, and other clones once, few, many or no size at all.

v_call	d_call	j_call	clone_size	cdr3_aa	cdr3_nt
TRBV10-1	.	TRBJ2-3	.	CASSDEDWADTQYF	TGCGCCAGCAGTGACGAAGATTGGGCAGATACGCAGTATTTT
TRBV7-7	.	TRBJ2-2	.	CASSPASGVNTGELFF	TGTGCTAGCAGCCCCGCATCGGGGGTCAACACCGGGGAGCTGTTTTTT
TRBV5-1	.	TRBJ2-5	.	CASSLGVEVPGEETQYF	TGCGCCAGCAGCTTGGGGGTAGAGGTACCCGGCGAAGAGACCCAGTACTTC
TRBV19	.	TRBJ1-1	.	CASSLGAGRYTEAFF	TGTGCCAGTAGTTTGGGGGCGGGGAGGTACACTGAAGCTTTCTTT
TRBV7-2	TRBD2	TRBJ2-1	.	CASSLLGLARDEQFF	TGTGCCAGCAGCCTTTTGGGACTAGCGCGCGATGAGCAGTTCTTC
TRBV5-1	TRBD1	TRBJ2-4	.	CASSSVGQGSAQYF	TGCGCCAGCAGCTCGGTTGGACAGGGCTCAGCTCAGTACTTC
TRBV5-4	.	TRBJ1-1	.	CASRAERGGTEAFF	TGTGCCAGCAGGGCCGAGCGGGGCGGCACTGAAGCTTTCTTT
TRBV5-1	TRBD2	TRBJ2-1	few	CASGIISGGDSNEQFF	TGCGCCAGTGGAATCATTAGCGGGGGAGATTCCAATGAGCAGTTCTTC
TRBV9	.	TRBJ2-7	few	CASSALGDHSYEQYF	TGTGCCAGCAGCGCTCTTGGGGATCACTCCTACGAGCAGTACTTC
TRBV7-9	TRBD1	TRBJ2-1	.	CASSLLLGTGGVKNEQFF	TGTGCCAGCAGCTTGCTTTTAGGGACAGGGGGTGTAAAGAATGAGCAGTTCTTC
TRBV5-1	.	TRBJ1-4	.	CASSMGPSATNEKLFF	TGCGCCAGCAGCATGGGACCGTCGGCAACTAATGAAAAACTGTTTTTT
TRBV9	.	TRBJ2-7	.	CASSVGDGPTYEQYF	TGTGCCAGCAGCGTAGGTGACGGACCTACCTACGAGCAGTACTTC
TRBV7-6	TRBD1	TRBJ2-6	once	CASSSPGQVSSGANVLTF	TGTGCCAGCAGCTCTCCGGGACAGGTTTCCTCTGGGGCCAACGTCCTGACTTTC
TRBV5-1	.	TRBJ2-3	.	CASSRTHNTDTQYF	TGCGCCAGCAGCCGTACCCACAACACAGATACGCAGTATTTT
TRBV5-1	.	TRBJ1-1	.	CASSQDVWGGTEAFF	TGCGCCAGCAGCCAGGATGTTTGGGGAGGCACTGAAGCTTTCTTT
TRBV9	.	TRBJ2-2	.	CASSVTPVLTGELFF	TGTGCCAGCAGCGTAACTCCCGTTTTGACCGGGGAGCTGTTTTTT
TRBV28	.	TRBJ1-4	.	CASASGGVDEKLFF	TGTGCCAGCGCCTCCGGGGGGGTAGATGAAAAACTGTTTTTT
TRBV11-2	.	TRBJ1-1	.	CASTVAGRVEAFF	TGTGCCAGCACCGTAGCGGGGAGGGTTGAGGCTTTCTTT
TRBV5-1	.	TRBJ2-7	once	CASSLNAGSPYEQYF	TGCGCCAGCAGCTTGAATGCAGGGAGTCCCTACGAGCAGTACTTC
TRBV15	.	TRBJ2-4	.	CATSRERPAKNIQYF	TGTGCCACCAGCAGAGAAAGACCCGCCAAAAACATTCAGTACTTC
TRBV7-2	TRBD1	TRBJ1-2	.	CASSYHAAGTGYTF	TGTGCCAGCAGCTATCACGCTGCGGGGACAGGATACACCTTC
TRBV28	.	TRBJ1-2	.	CASRNDRYYGYTF	TGTGCCAGCAGGAACGACCGCTACTATGGCTACACCTTC
TRBV12-5	TRBD2	TRBJ2-5	.	CASGLPPSGTSGTRARETQYF	TGTGCTAGTGGTTTGCCACCGTCCGGGACTAGCGGGACCCGGGCCCGAGAGACCCAGTACTTC
TRBV11-3	.	TRBJ2-3	.	CASSSRDTQYF	TGTGCCAGCAGCTCAAGGGATACGCAGTATTTT
TRBV6-5	TRBD1	TRBJ1-1	few	CASRDRAITEAFF	TGTGCCAGCAGGGACAGGGCGATCACTGAAGCTTTCTTT
TRBV7-2	TRBD1	TRBJ1-5	once	CASSLDRGQPQHF	TGTGCCAGCAGCTTAGACAGGGGACAGCCCCAGCATTTT
TRBV11-2	.	TRBJ2-5	.	CASSILGEQYF	TGTGCCAGCAGCATTTTGGGGGAGCAGTACTTC
TRBV11-2	.	TRBJ1-5	once	CASSPIGSSNQPQHF	TGTGCCAGCAGCCCCATTGGCAGTAGCAATCAGCCCCAGCATTTT
TRBV30	TRBD1	TRBJ1-5	.	CAWSIGTGNQPQHF	TGTGCCTGGAGTATAGGGACAGGCAATCAGCCCCAGCATTTT